This TCR beta chain was captured in a study of blood T cell repertoires in COVID-19. The age range of participants was about 18 to 95 years, with residence in under 25 US areas. Cohort allocation depended upon clinical history that participants reported. Only in-frame clones appear in the TCRdb table, and some are missing; sequencing was by immunoSEQ multiplex PCR. This sample has 350,000 to 450,000 clones, with roughly 89% found just once. Germline trimming cut 1 base from V and 5 bases from J; bases unmatched to any gene: 9. CDR1 and CDR2 (germline): LGHNA, YNFKEQ. This CDR3 region has 17 residues. Sequenced material: PBMCs or T cells enriched from blood (not recorded which). J is TRBJ2-1 and V is TRBV4-2, with 9 bases aligning to TRBD2. This receptor was identified in a young woman who had recovered from COVID-19. The CDR3 DNA reads as TGTGCCAGCAGCCAAGTATCTGCTAGCGGGAAGGACAATGAGCAGTTCTTC. Translation gives CASSQVSASGKDNEQFF.